This T cell receptor beta chain appears in the sequencing data of a study of shared clonotypes between healthy human individuals. The CDR3 has 15 residues. Germline-derived CDR1 and CDR2 are LNHDA and SQIVND (reference sequence). With 4 bases removed from V and 3 bases from J, the gap between germline ends came to 16 bases. Data came from immunoSEQ multiplex PCR; TCRdb stores just in-frame clones and leaves some out. The sample includes about 450,000 clones, 79% of them seen just once. The V call is TRBV19, the J call TRBJ2-7; the D gene is possibly TRBD2 (6 bases). This clonotype was sampled from a woman aged 40 to 49 in good health. Some clones in this sample may be carry-over from other donors' samples. The sample comprised PBMCs. In DNA, the CDR3 is TGTGCCAGTAGTAGAAGGCGGGGCCTCGGCTACGAGCAGTACTTC. This codes for CASSRRRGLGYEQYF. Filled out from reference TRBV19 and TRBJ2-7, the complete variable domain reads DGGITQSPKYLFRKEGQNVTLSCEQNLNHDAMYWYRQDPGQGLRLIYYSQIVNDFQKGDIAEGYSVSREKKESFPLTVTSAQKNPTAFYLCASSRRRGLGYEQYFGPGTRLTVT.